This TCR beta chain was identified in a study of T cell responses to AZD1222 COVID-19 vaccine. Sequencing was performed with immunoSEQ multiplex PCR; in TCRdb, only in-frame clones are kept and a portion is missing. The sample contains some 150,000 clones, 94% of which appear only once. As for this clone: The antigen remains unidentified.

V lost 7 bases, J lost 6 bases, and 7 bases stayed unmatched. The V gene's germline CDR1 is MGHDK and CDR2 SYGVNS. The CDR3 is 14 residues long. Study results and caveats: Clonal diversity was possibly underestimated, and the donors were mostly white British, with more females.

The sample consisted of peripheral blood, taken on day 0 of AZD1222 vaccination. This clonotype was obtained from an adult in good health. The V and J genes are TRBV25-1 and TRBJ1-4, with 8 positions matching TRBD1. The DNA of the CDR3 is TGTGCCAGCACCCAGTCAGGGGGCGATGAAAAACTGTTTTTT. It encodes CASTQSGGDEKLFF.